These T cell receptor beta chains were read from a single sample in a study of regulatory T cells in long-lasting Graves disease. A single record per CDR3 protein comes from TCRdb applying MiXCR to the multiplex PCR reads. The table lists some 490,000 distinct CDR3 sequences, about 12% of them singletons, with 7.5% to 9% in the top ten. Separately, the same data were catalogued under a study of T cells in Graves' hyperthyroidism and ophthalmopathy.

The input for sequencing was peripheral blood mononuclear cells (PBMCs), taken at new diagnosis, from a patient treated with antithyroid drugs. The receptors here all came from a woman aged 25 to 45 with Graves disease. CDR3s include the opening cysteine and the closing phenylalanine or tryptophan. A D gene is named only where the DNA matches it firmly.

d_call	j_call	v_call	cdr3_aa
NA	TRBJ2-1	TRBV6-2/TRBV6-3	CASSASGAGTYNEQFF
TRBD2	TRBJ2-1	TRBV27	CASRSDAGTSGYNEQFF
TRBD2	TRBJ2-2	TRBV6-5	CASSYRTSGRAANTGELFF
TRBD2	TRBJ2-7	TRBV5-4	CASSLAILAGVDEQYF
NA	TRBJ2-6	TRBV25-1	CASSGTGPGANVLTF
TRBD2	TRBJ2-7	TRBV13	CASSLLAGGPREQYF
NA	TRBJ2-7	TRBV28	CASNHLRGGSGYEQYF
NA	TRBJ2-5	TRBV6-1	CAIRPQQETQYF
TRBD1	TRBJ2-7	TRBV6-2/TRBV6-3	CASSWDSSYEQYF
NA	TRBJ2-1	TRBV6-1	CASSARTEPYNEQFF
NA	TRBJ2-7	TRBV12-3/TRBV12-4	CASSLEGFNEQYF
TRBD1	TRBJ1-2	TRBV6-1	CASRSQGAGYTF
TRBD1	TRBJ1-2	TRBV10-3	CAISNEGGARLGGYTF
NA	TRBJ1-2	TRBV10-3	CAISSEGVGYTF
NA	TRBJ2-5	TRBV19	CASSRTGKETQYF
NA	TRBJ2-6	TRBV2	CASSEHWVAGANVLTF
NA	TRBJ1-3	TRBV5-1	CASSLEVGRGSGNTIYF
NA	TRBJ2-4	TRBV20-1	CSARELAKNIQYF
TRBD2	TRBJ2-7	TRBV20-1	CSALSGRPHNSYEQYF
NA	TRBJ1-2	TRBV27	CASSLTGNYGYTF
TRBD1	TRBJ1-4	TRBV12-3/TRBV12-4	CASSQNSWDRDTSGEKLFF
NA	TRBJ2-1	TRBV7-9	CASSLAQFWEQFF
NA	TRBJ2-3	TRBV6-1	CASTGASTDTQYF
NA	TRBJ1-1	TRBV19	CASSSVHRAEAFF
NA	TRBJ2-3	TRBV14	CASSSTWGTGDTQYF
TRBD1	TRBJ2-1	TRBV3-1	CASSHTGTGVNNEQFF
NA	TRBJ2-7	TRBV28	CASSLIYEQYF
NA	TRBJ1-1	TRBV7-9	CASSGQGVSTEAFF
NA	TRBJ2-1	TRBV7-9	CASSLVGTLYNEQFF
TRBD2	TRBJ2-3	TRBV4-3	CASSHRLAGKISSTDTQYF
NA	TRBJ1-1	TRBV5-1	CASSSGGTRRSTEAFF
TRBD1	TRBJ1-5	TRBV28	CASTSGTGSNQPQHF
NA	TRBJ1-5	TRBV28	CASASNQPQHF
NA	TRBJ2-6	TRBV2	CASTPGPYSGANVLTF
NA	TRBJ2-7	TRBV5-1	CASSPLASGEQYF
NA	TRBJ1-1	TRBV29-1	CSVDVGGLVTEAFF
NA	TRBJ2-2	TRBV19	CASSRSDNTGELFF
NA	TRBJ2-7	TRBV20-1	CSAIPGAPSYEQYF
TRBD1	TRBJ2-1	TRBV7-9	CASSKGTGGIYNEQFF
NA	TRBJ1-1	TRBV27	CASSWVAGNTEAFF
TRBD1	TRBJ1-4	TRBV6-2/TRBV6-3	CASSYGDRGWEKLFF
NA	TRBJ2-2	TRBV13	CASSIGGESNTGELFF
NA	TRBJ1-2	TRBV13	CASSHPTLGPSPSNYGYTF
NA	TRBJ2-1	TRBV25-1	CAGSPGSWSGNEQFF
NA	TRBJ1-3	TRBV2	CASSLRRDTIYF
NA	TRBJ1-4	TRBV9	CASSVDPATPTNEKLFF
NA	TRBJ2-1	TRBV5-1	CASRTGESSYEQFF
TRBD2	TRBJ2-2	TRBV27	CASSLSIAGASFGELFF
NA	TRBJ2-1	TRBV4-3	CASSQGAGTVNEQFF
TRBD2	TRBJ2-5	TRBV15	CATSTLGTSGRKETQYF
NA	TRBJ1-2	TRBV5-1	CASRAYTGSDGYTF
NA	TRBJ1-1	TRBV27	CASSTLGTPNTEAFF
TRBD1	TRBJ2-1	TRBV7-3	CASSLSGTAGYNEQFF
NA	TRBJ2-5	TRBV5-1	CASSLRPGIKQETQYF
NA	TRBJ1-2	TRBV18	CASSPETANYGYTF